Sequencing of this TCR beta chain was carried out in a study of cytomegalovirus exposure and HLA in healthy donors. Study-wide points: Prediction of most subjects' HLA-A and HLA-B alleles by TCR beta sequences was reportedly accurate. Reported results showed that the classifier diagnosed cytomegalovirus status with high specificity and sensitivity. Some segments of the V type, notably TRBV6-2 and TRBV6-3, were excluded as indistinguishable. Most CMV-associated TCR beta chains were later found to appear HLA-restricted.

PCR involved 60 Vbeta and 13 Jbeta primers. Data came from immunoSEQ multiplex PCR; TCRdb stores just in-frame clones and leaves some out. The sample carries around 190,000 clones, about 9.4% recorded once. This clone was recorded a few times. Its specificity is not known. The CDR3 contains 17 residues. Germline CDR1 is SNHLY and CDR2 is FYNNEI. V trimming: 2 bases; J trimming: 2 bases; junction bases outside the gene matches: 7. The sample consisted of PBMCs. The rearrangement links TRBV2 to TRBJ2-3; 10 bases map to TRBD2. This clonotype was obtained from a young woman in good health and CMV-seropositive. The CDR3 nucleotides are TGTGCCAGCAGTGAAAGTCTAGCGGGAGACTACACAGATACGCAGTATTTT. Protein: CASSESLAGDYTDTQYF. Variable domain in full (rest from reference TRBV2 and TRBJ2-3): EPEVTQTPSHQVTQMGQEVILRCVPISNHLYFYWYRQILGQKVEFLVSFYNNEISEKSEIFDDQFSVERPDGSNFTLKIRSTKLEDSAMYFCASSESLAGDYTDTQYFGPGTRLTVL.